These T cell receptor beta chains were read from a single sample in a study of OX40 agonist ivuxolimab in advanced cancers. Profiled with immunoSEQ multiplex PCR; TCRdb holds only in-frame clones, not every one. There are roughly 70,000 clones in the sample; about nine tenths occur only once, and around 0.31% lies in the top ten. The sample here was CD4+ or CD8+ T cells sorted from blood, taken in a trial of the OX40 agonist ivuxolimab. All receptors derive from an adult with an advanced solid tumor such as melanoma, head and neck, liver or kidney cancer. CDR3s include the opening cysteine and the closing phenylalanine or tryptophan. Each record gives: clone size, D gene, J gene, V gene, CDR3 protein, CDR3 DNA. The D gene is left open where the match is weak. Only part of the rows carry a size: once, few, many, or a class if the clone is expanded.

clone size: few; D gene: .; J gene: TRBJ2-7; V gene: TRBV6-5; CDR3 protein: CASSLGTPPYEQYF; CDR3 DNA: TGTGCCAGCAGTTTGGGGACGCCTCCCTACGAGCAGTACTTC
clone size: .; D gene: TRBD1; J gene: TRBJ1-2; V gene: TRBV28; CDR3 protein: CASSSGQTPYGYTF; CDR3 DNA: TGTGCCAGCAGCTCGGGACAGACACCTTATGGCTACACCTTC
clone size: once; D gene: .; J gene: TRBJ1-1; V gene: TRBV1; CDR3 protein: CTSSQLRDRGNTEAFF; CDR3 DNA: TGCACCAGCAGCCAACTTCGGGACAGGGGGAACACTGAAGCTTTCTTT
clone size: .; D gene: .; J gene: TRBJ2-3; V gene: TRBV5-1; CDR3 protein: CASSFGRPSTDTQYF; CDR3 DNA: TGCGCCAGCAGCTTCGGGAGACCTAGCACAGATACGCAGTATTTT
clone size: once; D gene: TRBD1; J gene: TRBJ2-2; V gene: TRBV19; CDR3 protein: CASGTGVRTGELFF; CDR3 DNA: TGTGCCAGTGGGACAGGGGTTCGGACCGGGGAGCTGTTTTTT
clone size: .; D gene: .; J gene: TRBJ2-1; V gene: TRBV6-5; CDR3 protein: CASSTKKPSYNEQFF; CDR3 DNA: TGTGCCAGCAGTACGAAGAAGCCCTCCTACAATGAGCAGTTCTTC
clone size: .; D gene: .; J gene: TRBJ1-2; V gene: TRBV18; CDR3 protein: CASSPSDRPEGYTF; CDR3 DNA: TGTGCCAGCTCACCATCCGACAGGCCGGAAGGCTACACCTTC
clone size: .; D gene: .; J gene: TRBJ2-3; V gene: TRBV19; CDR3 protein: CASSIAVGPAGDTQYF; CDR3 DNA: TGTGCCAGTAGTATAGCGGTGGGCCCAGCAGGAGATACGCAGTATTTT
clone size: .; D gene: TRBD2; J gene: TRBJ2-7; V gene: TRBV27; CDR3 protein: CASSFGGRGYEQYF; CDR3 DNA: TGTGCCAGCAGTTTTGGCGGGAGGGGATACGAGCAGTACTTC
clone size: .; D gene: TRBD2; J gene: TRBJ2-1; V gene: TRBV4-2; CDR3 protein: CASKLSGTGNEQFF; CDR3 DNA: TGTGCCAGCAAACTTAGCGGGACGGGGAATGAGCAGTTCTTC